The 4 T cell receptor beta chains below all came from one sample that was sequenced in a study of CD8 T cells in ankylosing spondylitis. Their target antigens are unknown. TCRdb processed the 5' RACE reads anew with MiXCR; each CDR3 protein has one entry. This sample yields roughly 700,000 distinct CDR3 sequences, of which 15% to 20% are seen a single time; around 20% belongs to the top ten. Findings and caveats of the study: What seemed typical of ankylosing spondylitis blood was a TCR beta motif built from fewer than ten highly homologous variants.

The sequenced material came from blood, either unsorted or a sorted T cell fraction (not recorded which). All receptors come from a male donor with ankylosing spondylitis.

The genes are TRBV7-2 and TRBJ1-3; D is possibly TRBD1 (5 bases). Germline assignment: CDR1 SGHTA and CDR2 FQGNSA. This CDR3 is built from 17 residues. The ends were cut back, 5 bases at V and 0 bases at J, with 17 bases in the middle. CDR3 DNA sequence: TGTGCCAGCAGCCCAAACTCAGGGACGGGCTCTGGAAACACCATATATTTT. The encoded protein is CASSPNSGTGSGNTIYF.

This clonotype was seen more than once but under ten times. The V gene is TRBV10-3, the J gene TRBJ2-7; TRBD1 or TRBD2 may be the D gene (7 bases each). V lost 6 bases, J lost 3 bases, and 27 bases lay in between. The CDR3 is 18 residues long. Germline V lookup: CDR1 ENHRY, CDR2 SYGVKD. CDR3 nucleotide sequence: TGTGCCATCAGGGGGGGGGGCACAGGGGAGCGGCTACTCTACGAGCAGTACTTC. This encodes CAIRGGGTGERLLYEQYF.

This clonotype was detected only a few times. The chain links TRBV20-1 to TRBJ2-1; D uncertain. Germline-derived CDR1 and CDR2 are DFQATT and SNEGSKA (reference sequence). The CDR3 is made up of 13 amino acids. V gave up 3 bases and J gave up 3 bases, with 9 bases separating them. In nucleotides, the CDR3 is TGCAGTGCTAGTCTGGGGATCTACAATGAGCAGTTCTTC. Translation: CSASLGIYNEQFF.

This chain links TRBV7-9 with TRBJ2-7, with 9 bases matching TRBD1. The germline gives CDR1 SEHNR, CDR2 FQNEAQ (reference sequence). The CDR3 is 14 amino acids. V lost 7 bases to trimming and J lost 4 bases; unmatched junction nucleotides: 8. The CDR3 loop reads CASTDRDRAYEQYF. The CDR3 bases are TGTGCCAGCACGGACCGGGACAGGGCTTACGAGCAGTACTTC.